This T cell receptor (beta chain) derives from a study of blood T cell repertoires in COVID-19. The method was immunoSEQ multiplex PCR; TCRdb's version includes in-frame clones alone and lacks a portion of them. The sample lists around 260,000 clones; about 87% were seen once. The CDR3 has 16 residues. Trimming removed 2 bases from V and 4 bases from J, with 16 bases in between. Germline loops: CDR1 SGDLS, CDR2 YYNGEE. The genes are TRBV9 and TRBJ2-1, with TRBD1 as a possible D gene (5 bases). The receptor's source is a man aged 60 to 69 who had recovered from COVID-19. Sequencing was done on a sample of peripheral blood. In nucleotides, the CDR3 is TGTGCCAGCAGCGTGGGGCTGGGGCTATCGTACAATGAGCAGTTCTTC. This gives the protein CASSVGLGLSYNEQFF.